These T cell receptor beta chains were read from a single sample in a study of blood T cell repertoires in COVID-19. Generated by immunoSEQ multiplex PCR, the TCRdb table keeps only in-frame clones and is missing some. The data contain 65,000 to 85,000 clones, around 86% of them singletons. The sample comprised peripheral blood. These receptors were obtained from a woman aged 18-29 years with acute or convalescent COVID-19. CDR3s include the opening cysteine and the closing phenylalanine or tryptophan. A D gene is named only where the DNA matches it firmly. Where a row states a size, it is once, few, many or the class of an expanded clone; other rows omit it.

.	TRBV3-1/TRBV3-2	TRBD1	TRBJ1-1	CASSQGTGEDTEAFF	TGTGCCAGCAGCCAGGGGACAGGGGAGGACACTGAAGCTTTCTTT
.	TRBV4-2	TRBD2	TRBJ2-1	CASSQGLAGFYEQFF	TGTGCCAGCAGCCAAGGGCTAGCGGGGTTCTATGAGCAGTTCTTC
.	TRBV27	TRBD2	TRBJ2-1	CASKASGLAGESSYNEQFF	TGTGCCAGCAAGGCCTCGGGACTAGCGGGGGAGAGCTCCTACAATGAGCAGTTCTTC
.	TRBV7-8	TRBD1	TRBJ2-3	CASSGRQGAETDTQYF	TGTGCCAGCAGCGGACGACAGGGGGCAGAGACAGATACGCAGTATTTT
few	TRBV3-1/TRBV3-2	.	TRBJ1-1	CASSREGTRIDTEAFF	TGTGCCAGCAGCCGAGAAGGGACAAGGATAGACACTGAAGCTTTCTTT
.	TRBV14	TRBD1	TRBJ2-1	CASSAGQVLYNEQFF	TGTGCCAGCAGCGCGGGACAGGTCCTTTACAATGAGCAGTTCTTC
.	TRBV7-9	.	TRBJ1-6	CASSSLEGTSPLHF	TGTGCCAGCAGCTCCCTTGAGGGCACTTCACCCCTCCACTTT
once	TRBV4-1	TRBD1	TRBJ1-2	CASSQDSTGAGYTF	TGCGCCAGCAGCCAAGATTCAACAGGGGCTGGCTACACCTTC
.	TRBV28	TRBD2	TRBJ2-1	CASTPPAASGGLYNEQFF	TGTGCCAGCACCCCACCGGCGGCTAGCGGGGGACTCTACAATGAGCAGTTCTTC
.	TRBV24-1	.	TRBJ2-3	CATSPGVSTDTQYF	TGTGCCACCAGCCCGGGGGTTAGCACAGATACGCAGTATTTT
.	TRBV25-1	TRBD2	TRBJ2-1	CASSLRGTSGSYNEQFF	TGTGCCAGCAGCCTCCGGGGGACTAGCGGGAGCTACAATGAGCAGTTCTTC